These T cell receptor beta chains were read from a single sample in a study of T cells in Graves' hyperthyroidism and ophthalmopathy. TCRdb ran MiXCR on the multiplex PCR reads and lists one entry per CDR3 protein. The sample has roughly 570,000 distinct CDR3 sequences; about a sixth are singletons. The sequenced sample was blood. The source is a woman aged 30 to 39 with Graves' hyperthyroidism. CDR3s include the opening cysteine and the closing phenylalanine or tryptophan. The order of the fields is V gene, J gene, D gene, clone size, CDR3 protein, CDR3 DNA. A D gene is named only where the DNA matches it firmly. Clone size is given for some rows only: seen once, a few or many times, or a class if the clone is expanded.

v_gene: TRBV6-2/TRBV6-3; j_gene: TRBJ2-1; d_gene: TRBD2; abundance: many; CDR3aa: CASSLPSGAHNEQFF; CDR3nt: TGTGCCAGCAGCCTTCCTAGCGGAGCCCACAATGAGCAGTTCTTC
v_gene: TRBV10-2; j_gene: TRBJ1-2; d_gene: NA; abundance: NA; CDR3aa: CASSESGDGYTF; CDR3nt: TGCGCCAGCAGTGAGTCAGGGGATGGCTACACCTTC
v_gene: TRBV12-3/TRBV12-4; j_gene: TRBJ2-3; d_gene: NA; abundance: many; CDR3aa: CASSFLETWDTQYF; CDR3nt: NA
v_gene: TRBV27; j_gene: TRBJ1-2; d_gene: NA; abundance: many; CDR3aa: CASSSGKNYGYTF; CDR3nt: TGTGCCAGCAGTTCTGGGAAAAACTATGGCTACACCTTC
v_gene: TRBV4-1; j_gene: TRBJ2-7; d_gene: NA; abundance: NA; CDR3aa: CASSQVTSGVYEQYF; CDR3nt: TGCGCCAGCAGCCAAGTGACCTCAGGCGTCTACGAGCAGTACTTC
v_gene: TRBV4-1; j_gene: TRBJ2-1; d_gene: NA; abundance: NA; CDR3aa: CASSSGGDNEQFF; CDR3nt: TGCGCCAGCAGCTCAGGCGGCGACAATGAGCAGTTCTTC
v_gene: TRBV7-2; j_gene: TRBJ1-2; d_gene: NA; abundance: many; CDR3aa: CASSLTPSARNYGYTF; CDR3nt: TGTGCCAGCAGCTTAACCCCCTCGGCTAGGAACTATGGCTACACCTTC
v_gene: TRBV6-2/TRBV6-3; j_gene: TRBJ1-5; d_gene: NA; abundance: NA; CDR3aa: CASSYGGSGNQPQHF; CDR3nt: TGTGCCAGCAGTTACGGCGGCTCGGGCAATCAGCCCCAGCATTTT
v_gene: TRBV6-1; j_gene: TRBJ1-5; d_gene: NA; abundance: many; CDR3aa: CASSEAPTVYQPQHF; CDR3nt: TGTGCCAGCAGTGAAGCCCCCACAGTTTATCAGCCCCAGCATTTT
v_gene: TRBV9; j_gene: TRBJ2-3; d_gene: NA; abundance: NA; CDR3aa: CASSVFGHGPDTQYF; CDR3nt: TGTGCCAGCAGCGTTTTCGGACACGGCCCAGATACGCAGTATTTT
v_gene: TRBV5-1; j_gene: TRBJ2-1; d_gene: TRBD2; abundance: many; CDR3aa: CASSLGGTSGNNEQFF; CDR3nt: TGCGCCAGCAGCTTGGGGGGGACTAGCGGGAACAATGAGCAGTTCTTC
v_gene: TRBV5-5; j_gene: TRBJ1-5; d_gene: TRBD1; abundance: few; CDR3aa: CASSLLQDRFSSNQPQHF; CDR3nt: TGTGCCAGCAGCTTGCTCCAGGACAGGTTTAGTAGCAATCAGCCCCAGCATTTT
v_gene: TRBV20-1; j_gene: TRBJ2-1; d_gene: TRBD1; abundance: many; CDR3aa: CSAIRQGGTYNEQFF; CDR3nt: TGCAGTGCTATCCGACAGGGTGGGACCTACAATGAGCAGTTCTTC
v_gene: TRBV20-1; j_gene: TRBJ1-1; d_gene: NA; abundance: many; CDR3aa: CSASTGTLNTEAFF; CDR3nt: TGCAGTGCTAGTACCGGGACATTGAACACTGAAGCTTTCTTT
v_gene: TRBV27; j_gene: TRBJ1-2; d_gene: NA; abundance: many; CDR3aa: CASSSVNGNGYTF; CDR3nt: TGTGCCAGCAGTTCTGTGAACGGCAATGGCTACACCTTC
v_gene: TRBV20-1; j_gene: TRBJ2-1; d_gene: TRBD2; abundance: many; CDR3aa: CSAAGTSGSNEQFF; CDR3nt: TGCAGTGCTGCCGGGACTAGCGGGAGCAATGAGCAGTTCTTC
v_gene: TRBV11-1; j_gene: TRBJ2-3; d_gene: NA; abundance: many; CDR3aa: CASSFGFARSTDTQYF; CDR3nt: TGTGCCAGCAGCTTCGGGTTTGCTCGAAGCACAGATACGCAGTATTTT
v_gene: TRBV19; j_gene: TRBJ1-5; d_gene: TRBD1; abundance: NA; CDR3aa: CASSIDLGTAYNQPQHF; CDR3nt: TGTGCCAGTAGTATAGATCTAGGGACAGCCTACAATCAGCCCCAGCATTTT